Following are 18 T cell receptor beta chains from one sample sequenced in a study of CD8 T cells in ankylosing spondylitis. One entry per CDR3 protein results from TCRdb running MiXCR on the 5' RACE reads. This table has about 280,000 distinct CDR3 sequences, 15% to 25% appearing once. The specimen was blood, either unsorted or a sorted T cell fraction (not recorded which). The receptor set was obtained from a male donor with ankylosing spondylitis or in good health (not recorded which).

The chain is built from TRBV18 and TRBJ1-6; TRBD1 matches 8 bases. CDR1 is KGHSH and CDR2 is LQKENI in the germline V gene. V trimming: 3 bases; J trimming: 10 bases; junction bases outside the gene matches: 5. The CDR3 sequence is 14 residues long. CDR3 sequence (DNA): TGTGCCAGCTCACCGATCGGACAGGGATCACCCCTCCACTTT. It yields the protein CASSPIGQGSPLHF. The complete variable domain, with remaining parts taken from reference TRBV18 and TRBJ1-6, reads NAGVMQNPRHLVRRRGQEARLRCSPMKGHSHVYWYRQLPEEGLKFMVYLQKENIIDESGMPKERFSAEFPKEGPSILRIQQVVRGDSAAYFCASSPIGQGSPLHFGNGTRLTVT.

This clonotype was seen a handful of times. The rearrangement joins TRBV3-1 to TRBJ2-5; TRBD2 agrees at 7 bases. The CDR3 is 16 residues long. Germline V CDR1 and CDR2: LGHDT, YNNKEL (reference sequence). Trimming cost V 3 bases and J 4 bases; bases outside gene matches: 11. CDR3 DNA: TGTGCCAGCAGCCAGCTAGCGGAGACCGAGAGAGAGACCCAGTACTTC. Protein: CASSQLAETERETQYF.

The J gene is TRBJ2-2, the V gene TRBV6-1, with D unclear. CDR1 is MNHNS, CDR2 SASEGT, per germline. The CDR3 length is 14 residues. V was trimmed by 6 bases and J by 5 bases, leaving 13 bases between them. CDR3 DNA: TGTGCCAGCAGCCCCCCCGGGCTGACCGGGGAGCTGTTTTTT. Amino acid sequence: CASSPPGLTGELFF.

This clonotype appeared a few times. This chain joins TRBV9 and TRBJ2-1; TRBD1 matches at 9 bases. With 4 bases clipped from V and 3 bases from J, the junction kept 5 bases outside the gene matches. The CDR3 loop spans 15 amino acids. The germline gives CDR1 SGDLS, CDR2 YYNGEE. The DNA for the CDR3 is TGTGCCAGCAGCAGCCGGGACAGGGTCTACAATGAGCAGTTCTTC. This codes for CASSSRDRVYNEQFF.

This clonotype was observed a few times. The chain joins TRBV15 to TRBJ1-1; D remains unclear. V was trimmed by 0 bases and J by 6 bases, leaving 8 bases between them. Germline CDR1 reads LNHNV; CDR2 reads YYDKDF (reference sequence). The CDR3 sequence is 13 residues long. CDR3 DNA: TGTGCCACCAGCAGAGACCAGGAGGCTGAAGCTTTCTTT. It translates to CATSRDQEAEAFF.

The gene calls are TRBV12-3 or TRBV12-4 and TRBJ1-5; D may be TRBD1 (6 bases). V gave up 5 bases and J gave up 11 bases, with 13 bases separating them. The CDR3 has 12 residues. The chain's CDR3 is CASSPQGRAQHF. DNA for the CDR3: TGTGCCAGCAGTCCACAGGGTAGGGCCCAGCATTTT.

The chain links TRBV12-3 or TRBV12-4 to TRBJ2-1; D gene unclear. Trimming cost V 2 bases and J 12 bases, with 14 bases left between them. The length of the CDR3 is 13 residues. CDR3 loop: CASSLQGLYGQFF. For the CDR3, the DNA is TGTGCCAGCAGTTTACAAGGGTTATATGGGCAGTTCTTC.

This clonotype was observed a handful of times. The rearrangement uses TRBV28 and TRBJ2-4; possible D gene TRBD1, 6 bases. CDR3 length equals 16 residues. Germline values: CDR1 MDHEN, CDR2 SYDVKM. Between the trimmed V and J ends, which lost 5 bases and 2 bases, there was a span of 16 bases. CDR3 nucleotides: TGTGCCAGCAGTCGACAGGCCGCAGGGACCAAAAACATTCAGTACTTC. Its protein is CASSRQAAGTKNIQYF.

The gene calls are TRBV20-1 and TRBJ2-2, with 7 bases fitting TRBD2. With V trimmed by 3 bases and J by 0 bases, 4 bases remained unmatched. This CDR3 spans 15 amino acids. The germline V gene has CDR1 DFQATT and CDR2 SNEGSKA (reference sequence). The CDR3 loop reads CSARGGVANTGELFF. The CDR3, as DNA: TGCAGTGCTAGGGGGGGGGTTGCGAACACCGGGGAGCTGTTTTTT.

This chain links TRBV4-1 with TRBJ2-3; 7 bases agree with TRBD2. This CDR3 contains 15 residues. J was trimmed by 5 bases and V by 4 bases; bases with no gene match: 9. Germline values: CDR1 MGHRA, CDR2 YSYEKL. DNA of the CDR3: TGCGCCAGCAGCCGTTCGCCGGGAGGAGGAGATACGCAGTATTTT. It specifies CASSRSPGGGDTQYF.

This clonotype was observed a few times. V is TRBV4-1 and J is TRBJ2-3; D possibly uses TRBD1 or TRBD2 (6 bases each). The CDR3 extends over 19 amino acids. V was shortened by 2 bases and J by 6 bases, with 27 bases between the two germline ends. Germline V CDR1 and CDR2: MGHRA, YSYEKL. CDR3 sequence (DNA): TGCGCCAGCAGCCAACAGCCCTGGGGGGCCACGGGGCTGGGGGATACGCAGTATTTT. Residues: CASSQQPWGATGLGDTQYF.

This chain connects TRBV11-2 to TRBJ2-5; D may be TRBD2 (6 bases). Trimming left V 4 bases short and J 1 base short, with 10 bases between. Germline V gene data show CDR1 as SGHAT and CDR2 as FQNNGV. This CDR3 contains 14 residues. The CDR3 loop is CASSSRTIQETQYF. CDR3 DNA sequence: TGTGCCAGCAGCTCCCGGACTATCCAAGAGACCCAGTACTTC.

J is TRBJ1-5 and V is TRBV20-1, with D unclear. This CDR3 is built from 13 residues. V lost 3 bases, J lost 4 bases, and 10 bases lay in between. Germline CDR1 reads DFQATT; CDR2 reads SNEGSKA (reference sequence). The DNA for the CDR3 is TGCAGTGCTAGTTTTTCGGCAAATCAGCCCCAGCATTTT. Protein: CSASFSANQPQHF.

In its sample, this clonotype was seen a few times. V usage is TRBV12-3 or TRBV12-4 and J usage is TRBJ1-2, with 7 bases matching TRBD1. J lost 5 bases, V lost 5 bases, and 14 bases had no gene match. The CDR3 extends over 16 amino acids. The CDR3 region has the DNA TGTGCCAGCAGTATGGGGAGAAGGACAGGCCCTTATGGCTACACCTTC. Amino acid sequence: CASSMGRRTGPYGYTF.

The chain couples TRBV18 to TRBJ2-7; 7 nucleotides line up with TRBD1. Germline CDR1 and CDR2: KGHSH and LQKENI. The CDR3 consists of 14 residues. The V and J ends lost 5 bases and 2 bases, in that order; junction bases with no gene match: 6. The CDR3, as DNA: TGTGCCAGCTCATTGGGACAGTCAGCCTACGAGCAGTACGTC. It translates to CASSLGQSAYEQYV.

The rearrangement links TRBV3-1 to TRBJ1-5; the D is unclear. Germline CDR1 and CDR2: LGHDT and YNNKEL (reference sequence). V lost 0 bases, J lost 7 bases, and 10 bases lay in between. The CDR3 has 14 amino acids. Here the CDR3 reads CASSQDTGLQPQHF. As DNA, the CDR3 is TGTGCCAGCAGCCAAGATACGGGATTACAGCCCCAGCATTTT.

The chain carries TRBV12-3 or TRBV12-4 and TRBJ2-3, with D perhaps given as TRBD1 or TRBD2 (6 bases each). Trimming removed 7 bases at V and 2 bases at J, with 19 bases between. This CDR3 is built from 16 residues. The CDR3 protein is CASIGGLKGTTDTQYF. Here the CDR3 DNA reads TGTGCCAGCATAGGGGGACTCAAAGGAACCACAGATACGCAGTATTTT.

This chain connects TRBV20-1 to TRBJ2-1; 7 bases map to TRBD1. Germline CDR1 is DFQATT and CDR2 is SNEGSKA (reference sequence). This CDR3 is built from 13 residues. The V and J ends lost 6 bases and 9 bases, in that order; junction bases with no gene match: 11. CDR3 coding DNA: TGCAGTGCCAGTTACATCAGGGGGAGTGAGCAGTTCTTC. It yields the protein CSASYIRGSEQFF.